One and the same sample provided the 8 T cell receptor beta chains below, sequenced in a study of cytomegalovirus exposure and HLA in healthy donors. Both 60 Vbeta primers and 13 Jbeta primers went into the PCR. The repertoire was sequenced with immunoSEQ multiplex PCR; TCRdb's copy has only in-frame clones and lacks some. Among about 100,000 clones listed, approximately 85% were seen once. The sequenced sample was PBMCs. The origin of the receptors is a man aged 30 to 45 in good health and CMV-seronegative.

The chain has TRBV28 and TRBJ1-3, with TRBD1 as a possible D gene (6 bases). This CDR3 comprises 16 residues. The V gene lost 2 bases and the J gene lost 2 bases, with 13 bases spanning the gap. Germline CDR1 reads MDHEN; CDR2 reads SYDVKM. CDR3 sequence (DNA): TGTGCCAGCAGTTTACTACAGGGAACCGCTGGAAACACCATATATTTT. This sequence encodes CASSLLQGTAGNTIYF.

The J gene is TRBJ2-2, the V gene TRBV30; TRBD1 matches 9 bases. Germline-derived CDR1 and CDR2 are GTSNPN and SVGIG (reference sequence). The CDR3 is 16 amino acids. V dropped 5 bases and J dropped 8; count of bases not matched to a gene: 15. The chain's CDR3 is CAWEPLRDRVRGELFF. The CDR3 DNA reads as TGTGCCTGGGAACCGCTCCGGGACAGGGTTCGAGGGGAGCTGTTTTTT.

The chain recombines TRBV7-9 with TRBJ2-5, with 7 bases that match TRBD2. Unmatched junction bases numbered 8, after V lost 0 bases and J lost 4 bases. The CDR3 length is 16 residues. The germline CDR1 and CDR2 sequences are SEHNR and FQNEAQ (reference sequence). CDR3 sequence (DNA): TGTGCCAGCAGCTTAGCGCGGGGAGGGATGGGAGAGACCCAGTACTTC. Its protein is CASSLARGGMGETQYF.

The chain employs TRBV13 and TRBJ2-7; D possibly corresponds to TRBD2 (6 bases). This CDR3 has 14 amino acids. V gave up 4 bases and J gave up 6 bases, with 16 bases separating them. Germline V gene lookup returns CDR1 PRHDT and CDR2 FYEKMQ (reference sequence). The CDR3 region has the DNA TGTGCCAGCAGCTCCAAGAGGGACTCCCCCGAGCAGTACTTC. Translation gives CASSSKRDSPEQYF. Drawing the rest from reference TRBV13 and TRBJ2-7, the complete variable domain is AAGVIQSPRHLIKEKRETATLKCYPIPRHDTVYWYQQGPGQDPQFLISFYEKMQSDKGSIPDRFSAQQFSDYHSELNMSSLELGDSALYFCASSSKRDSPEQYFGPGTRLTVT.

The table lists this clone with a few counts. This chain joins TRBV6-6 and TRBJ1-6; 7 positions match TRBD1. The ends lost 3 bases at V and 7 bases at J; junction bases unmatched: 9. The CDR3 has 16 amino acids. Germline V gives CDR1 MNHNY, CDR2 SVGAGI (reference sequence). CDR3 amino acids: CASSYPPQGVNSPLHF. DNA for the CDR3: TGTGCCAGCAGTTATCCCCCGCAGGGGGTGAATTCACCCCTCCACTTT.

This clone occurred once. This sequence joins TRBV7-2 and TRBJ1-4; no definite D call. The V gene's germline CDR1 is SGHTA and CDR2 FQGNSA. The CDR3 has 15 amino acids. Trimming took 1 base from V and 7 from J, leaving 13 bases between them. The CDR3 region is CASSLDFPSSEKLFF. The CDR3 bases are TGTGCCAGCAGCTTAGATTTCCCCTCTAGTGAAAAACTGTTTTTT.

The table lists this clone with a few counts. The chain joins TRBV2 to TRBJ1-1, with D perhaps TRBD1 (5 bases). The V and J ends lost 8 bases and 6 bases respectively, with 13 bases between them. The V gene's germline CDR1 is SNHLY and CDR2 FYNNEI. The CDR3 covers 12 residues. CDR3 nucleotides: TGTGCCAGCGGGAAGGGGAGGCCTGAAGCTTTCTTT. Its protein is CASGKGRPEAFF.

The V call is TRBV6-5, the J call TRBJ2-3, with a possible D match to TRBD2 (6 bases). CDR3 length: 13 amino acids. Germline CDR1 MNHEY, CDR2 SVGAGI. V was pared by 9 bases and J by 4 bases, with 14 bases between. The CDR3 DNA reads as TGTGCCAGGGTTAGGTGGGGGGCAGATACGCAGTATTTT. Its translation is CARVRWGADTQYF.